What follows describes a single T cell receptor (beta chain). A few counts support this clone. What antigen it recognizes has not been identified. Qualities for individual bases were not recorded, and no much larger clone is one base off. Participants in the prospective study were aged roughly 18 to 89 years, lived in under 30 United States geographic areas, and enrolled through a virtual design. In the prospective study, participants were assigned to cohorts based on the clinical history participants reported in a screening survey and a study questionnaire. ImmuneRACE Cohort 3 recovered participants were defined by two consecutive negative NP/OP PCR tests, healthcare professional clearance, or symptom resolution. In the prospective study, mobile phlebotomists collected whole blood, serum and a nasopharyngeal or oropharyngeal swab from each participant. Prospective study participants could optionally give additional blood draws and questionnaires over an approximately two-month period. Blood samples from the prospective study were shipped frozen or at room temperature prior to DNA extraction.

This record belongs to a study of blood T cell repertoires in COVID-19 (dated by TCRdb to 2020 to 2021). Concerning the study at large: Collaborator samples came from the United States, Italy and Spain and covered acute and convalescent phases of COVID-19. Deeply sampled blood TCRbeta repertoires from subjects exposed to, actively infected with, or recovered from COVID-19 were included in the dataset. Samples were obtained from the ongoing ImmuneRACE study (first 160 participants) and from about 1,300 subjects provided by 6 global collaborators. Nearly every sample came with metadata listing a de-identified subject ID, COVID-19 status, age in years and sex. HLA class I and class II types, where available, came from metadata supplied by the sample provider rather than from assay-based typing. The repertoires were released in a freely available public database intended as a resource for research on the immune response to SARS-CoV-2. The prospective study material was composed of cDNA or gDNA derived from T cells, B-cell-depleted T cells, or PBMCs.

What the research found in general, with its limitations: The quantity of clinical and demographic metadata differed by source and by participant and was supplied without curation.

TCRbeta CDR3 regions were amplified from genomic DNA using the immunoSEQ Assay, a bias-controlled multiplex PCR. The original pipeline was this. Within the assay, amplification of reference gene primers was used to estimate how many nucleated cells each sample contained. To quantify the absolute abundance of each unique TCRbeta CDR3 rearrangement, sequence reads were collapsed and filtered. For each sample, productive Simpson clonality was calculated by taking the square root of Simpson's diversity index across productive rearrangements. In its TCRdb copy, this immuneACCESS table keeps in-frame sequences only and misses some clones. Where compared with another copy, unresolved V genes explain less than half of these, and the others have no known cause. V and J calls and clone size come straight from that table; D and trimming were deduced from the DNA. Present in this sample are about 390,000 clones, about 87% of which were seen just once. Roughly 10% of the sample goes to the ten largest clones.

Inclusive of the bounding cysteine and phenylalanine, the CDR3 is 15 residues long. CDR3 DNA only is kept here, 45 bases in frame from base 1. Via the germline V gene, CDR1 is MRHNA and CDR2 SNTAGT. V loses 5 bases, J loses 0 bases, and the germline ends lie 11 bases apart. The specimen sequenced was PBMCs or T cells enriched from blood (not recorded which). The clonotype was recovered from a woman aged 45-65 years who had recovered from COVID-19. Recombination connected TRBV6-4 to TRBJ1-3, with no confident D gene call. The CDR3 protein is CASSPPGNSGNTIYF. The bases are TGTGCCAGCAGTCCCCCGGGTAACTCTGGAAACACCATATATTTT.